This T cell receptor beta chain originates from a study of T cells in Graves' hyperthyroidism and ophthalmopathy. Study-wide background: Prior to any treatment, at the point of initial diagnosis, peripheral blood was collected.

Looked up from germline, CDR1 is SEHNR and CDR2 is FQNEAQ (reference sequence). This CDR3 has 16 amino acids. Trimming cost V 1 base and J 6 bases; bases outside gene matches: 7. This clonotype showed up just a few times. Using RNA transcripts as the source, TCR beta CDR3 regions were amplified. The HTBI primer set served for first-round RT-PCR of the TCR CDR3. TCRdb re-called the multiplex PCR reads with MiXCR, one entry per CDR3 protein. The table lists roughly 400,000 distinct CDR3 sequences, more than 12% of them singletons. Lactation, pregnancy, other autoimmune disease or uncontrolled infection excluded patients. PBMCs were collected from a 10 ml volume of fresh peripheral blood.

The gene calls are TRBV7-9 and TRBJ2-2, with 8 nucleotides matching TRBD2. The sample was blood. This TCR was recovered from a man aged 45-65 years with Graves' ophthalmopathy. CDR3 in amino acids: CASSLGPAGVAGELFF. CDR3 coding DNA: TGTGCCAGCAGCTTAGGTCCAGCGGGAGTGGCCGGGGAGCTGTTTTTT.